These 17 T cell receptor beta chains were sequenced from one sample in a study of shared clonotypes between healthy human individuals. The assay was immunoSEQ multiplex PCR, and TCRdb's table has in-frame clones only and misses some. The sample includes 2 million or so clones, around 95% of them seen just once. Sample: naive CD4+ T cells sorted from blood. Subset: CD45RA+ positively selected. Every receptor here comes from a man aged 18-30 years in good health.

The CDR3 sequence: CASSFVGESGLNEQFF. The DNA for the CDR3 is TGTGCCAGCAGCTTCGTGGGCGAGAGTGGACTCAATGAGCAGTTCTTC. V and J are TRBV5-6 and TRBJ2-1; possibly TRBD2 for D (5 bases). V was trimmed by 2 bases and J by 6 bases, leaving 18 bases between them. From germline, CDR1 is SGHDT and CDR2 YYEEEE. The CDR3 covers 16 residues.

This clone came up once. The chain joins TRBV9 to TRBJ1-5, with 8 positions matching TRBD1. Germline CDR1 is SGDLS and CDR2 is YYNGEE. The junction had 9 bases not matched to a gene; V was cut back by 3 bases and J by 4 bases. The CDR3 covers 16 residues. DNA for the CDR3: TGTGCCAGCAGCGAAAGTTCAGGGGGCTTGAATCAGCCCCAGCATTTT. Amino acids: CASSESSGGLNQPQHF.

The chain links TRBV7-9 to TRBJ2-1, with 8 bases identical to TRBD2. The germline CDR1 and CDR2 sequences are SEHNR and FQNEAQ (reference sequence). The CDR3 has 15 amino acids. Trimming cost V 5 bases and J 4 bases; bases outside gene matches: 7. The CDR3 DNA follows: TGTGCCAGCAGCACCACTAGCGGACTTTACAATGAGCAGTTCTTC. Its protein is CASSTTSGLYNEQFF.

The chain uses TRBV7-8 and TRBJ2-3; D is unresolved. CDR3 size: 14 residues. V was cut by 4 bases and J by 1 base, with 9 bases left in between. Germline-derived CDR1 and CDR2 are SGHVS and FQNEAQ. CDR3: CASSSPRGTDTQYF. The CDR3 DNA reads as TGTGCCAGCAGCTCACCAAGGGGCACAGATACGCAGTATTTT.

The chain is built from TRBV2 and TRBJ2-7; D possibly corresponds to TRBD1 (6 bases). V lost 8 bases to trimming and J lost 6 bases, with 17 bases between them. Germline CDR1 is SNHLY and CDR2 is FYNNEI. The CDR3 runs 13 residues. CDR3 amino acids: CASAGRGMGEQYF. CDR3 coding DNA: TGTGCCAGCGCCGGCAGGGGTATGGGCGAGCAGTACTTC.

The J gene is TRBJ2-1, the V gene TRBV5-4, with D tentatively TRBD2 (6 bases). V was trimmed by 0 bases and J by 3 bases, leaving 19 bases between them. CDR1 SGHNT and CDR2 YYREEE come from the germline V gene (reference sequence). CDR3 size: 18 residues. CDR3 DNA: TGTGCCAGCAGCTTGGCCGGATTGCGGGGATTAGGCTACAATGAGCAGTTCTTC. Translated: CASSLAGLRGLGYNEQFF.

The chain recombines TRBV19 with TRBJ1-1; D perhaps matches TRBD1 (6 bases). The V end was cut by 5 bases, the J end by 0 bases, with 13 bases between. The CDR3 is 15 amino acids. The V gene's germline CDR1 is LNHDA and CDR2 SQIVND (reference sequence). The CDR3: CASSHSGTLNTEAFF. In nucleotides, the CDR3 is TGTGCCAGTAGTCACTCCGGGACACTGAACACTGAAGCTTTCTTT.

V and J are TRBV11-2 and TRBJ2-2; 8 nucleotides line up with TRBD2. The ends lost 5 bases at V and 4 bases at J; junction bases unmatched: 9. The length of the CDR3 is 16 residues. Germline V gene data show CDR1 as SGHAT and CDR2 as FQNNGV. CDR3 sequence reads: CASSPSSGTITGELFF. CDR3 sequence (DNA): TGTGCCAGCAGCCCGAGTAGCGGGACCATCACCGGGGAGCTGTTTTTT.

The genes are TRBV6-5 and TRBJ1-2; D may be TRBD1 (5 bases). CDR1 is MNHEY and CDR2 is SVGAGI in the germline V gene. The CDR3 totals 12 residues. V lost 11 bases and J 0 bases, leaving 10 bases between the germline ends. The CDR3: CAARGSNYGYTF. The CDR3 bases are TGTGCCGCCCGGGGGTCTAACTATGGCTACACCTTC.

The chain recombines TRBV5-4 with TRBJ1-6; no definite D call. V was pared by 5 bases and J by 9 bases, with 18 bases between. This CDR3 comprises 15 residues. The germline V gene encodes CDR1 SGHNT and CDR2 YYREEE (reference sequence). CDR3 nucleotides: TGTGCCAGCAGTGCCACGTGGCAGGCTAGTTCACCCCTCCACTTT. Translated: CASSATWQASSPLHF.

This clone was picked up one time. The chain couples TRBV28 to TRBJ2-1; 9 bases map to TRBD1. This CDR3 is built from 15 residues. Germline assignment: CDR1 MDHEN and CDR2 SYDVKM. The V segment lost 4 bases and the J segment 1 base; nucleotides outside the gene matches: 2. DNA of the CDR3: TGTGCCAGCAGTTGGGGACAGGGATCCTACAATGAGCAGTTCTTC. This sequence encodes CASSWGQGSYNEQFF.

The gene calls are TRBV21-1 and TRBJ1-2. TRBV21-1 is given as a pseudogene. This CDR3 is built from 12 residues. In nucleotides, the CDR3 is TGTGCCAGGGCGGGACATTCAACAGGCTACACCTTC. Its translation is CARAGHSTGYTF.

J is TRBJ1-5 and V is TRBV2; 8 nucleotides align to TRBD1. CDR1 is SNHLY, CDR2 FYNNEI, per germline. This CDR3 region has 15 residues. V dropped 1 base and J dropped 3; count of bases not matched to a gene: 2. In DNA form, the CDR3 reads TGTGCCAGCAGTGAAGAGACAGGGGCCAATCAGCCCCAGCATTTT. This gives the protein CASSEETGANQPQHF.

Regarding this clone: The same CDR3 is also encoded by other DNA sequences in this sample. V is TRBV25-1 and J is TRBJ1-1; D unresolved. Germline lookup yields CDR1 MGHDK and CDR2 SYGVNS. The CDR3 consists of 11 residues. The ends were cut back, 6 bases at V and 1 base at J, with 3 bases in the middle. CDR3 loop: CASRGNTEAFF. CDR3 DNA: TGTGCCAGCAGGGGGAACACTGAAGCTTTCTTT.

This chain links TRBV7-9 with TRBJ1-5, with 11 nucleotides matching TRBD1. Per germline, CDR1 SEHNR and CDR2 FQNEAQ (reference sequence). Trimming cost V 4 bases and J 4 bases; bases outside gene matches: 9. The CDR3 length is 17 residues. The CDR3 region is CASSSTSGTGGNQPQHF. DNA for the CDR3: TGTGCCAGCAGCTCAACATCCGGGACAGGGGGGAATCAGCCCCAGCATTTT.

The chain has TRBV5-5 and TRBJ1-4, with TRBD1 as a possible D gene (6 bases). The CDR3 totals 14 residues. Looked up from germline, CDR1 is SGHKS and CDR2 is YYEKEE (reference sequence). V was cut by 5 bases and J by 8 bases, with 16 bases left in between. This CDR3 reads CASSLQGFGEKLFF. CDR3 in DNA: TGTGCCAGCAGTTTACAGGGCTTCGGGGAAAAACTGTTTTTT.

The chain is built from TRBV11-2 and TRBJ2-7, with 10 bases matching TRBD2. The junction had 7 bases not matched to a gene; V was cut back by 2 bases and J by 6 bases. The germline V gene has CDR1 SGHAT and CDR2 FQNNGV. CDR3 length: 15 residues. The CDR3 spells CASSLQLAGRGEQYF. The CDR3 DNA reads as TGTGCCAGCAGCTTACAACTAGCGGGACGCGGCGAGCAGTACTTC.